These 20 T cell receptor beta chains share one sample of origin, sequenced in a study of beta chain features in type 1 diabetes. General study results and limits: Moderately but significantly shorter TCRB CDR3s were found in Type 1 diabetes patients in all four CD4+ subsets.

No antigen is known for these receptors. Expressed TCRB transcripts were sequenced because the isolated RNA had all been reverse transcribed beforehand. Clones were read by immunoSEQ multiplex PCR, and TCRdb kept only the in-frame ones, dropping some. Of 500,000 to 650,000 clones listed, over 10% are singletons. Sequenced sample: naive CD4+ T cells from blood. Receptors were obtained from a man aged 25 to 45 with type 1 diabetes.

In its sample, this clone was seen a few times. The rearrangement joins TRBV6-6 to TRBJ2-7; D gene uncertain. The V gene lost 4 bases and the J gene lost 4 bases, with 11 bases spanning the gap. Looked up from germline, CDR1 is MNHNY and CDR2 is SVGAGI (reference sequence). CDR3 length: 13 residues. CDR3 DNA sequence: TGTGCCAGCAGTTCTTTGATTAAGTACGAGCAGTACTTC. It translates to CASSSLIKYEQYF.

For the CDR3, the DNA is TGTGCCAGCAGCTTGGACCGCCGGGAGCAGTACTTC. This codes for CASSLDRREQYF. The chain is built from TRBV5-4 and TRBJ2-7, with unresolved D. V shed 0 bases and J shed 7 bases, with 8 bases lying between them. This CDR3 spans 12 amino acids. CDR1 and CDR2 from the germline V gene are SGHNT and YYREEE (reference sequence).

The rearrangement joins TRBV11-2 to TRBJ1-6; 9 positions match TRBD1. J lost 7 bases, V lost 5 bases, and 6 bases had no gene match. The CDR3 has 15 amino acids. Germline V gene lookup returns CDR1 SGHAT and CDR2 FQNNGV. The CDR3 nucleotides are TGTGCCAGCAGCACCTGGACAGGGGTGAATTCACCCCTCCACTTT. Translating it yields CASSTWTGVNSPLHF. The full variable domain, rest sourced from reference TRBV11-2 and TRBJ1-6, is EAGVAQSPRYKIIEKRQSVAFWCNPISGHATLYWYQQILGQGPKLLIQFQNNGVVDDSQLPKDRFSAERLKGVDSTLKIQPAKLEDSAVYLCASSTWTGVNSPLHFGNGTRLTVT.

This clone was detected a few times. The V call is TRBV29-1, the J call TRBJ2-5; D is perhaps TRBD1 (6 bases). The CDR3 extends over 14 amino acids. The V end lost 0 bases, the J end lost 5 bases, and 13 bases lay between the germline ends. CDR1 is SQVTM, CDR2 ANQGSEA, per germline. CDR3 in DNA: TGCAGCGTTGAAGATCCAGGGGCTGGGGAGACCCAGTACTTC. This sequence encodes CSVEDPGAGETQYF.

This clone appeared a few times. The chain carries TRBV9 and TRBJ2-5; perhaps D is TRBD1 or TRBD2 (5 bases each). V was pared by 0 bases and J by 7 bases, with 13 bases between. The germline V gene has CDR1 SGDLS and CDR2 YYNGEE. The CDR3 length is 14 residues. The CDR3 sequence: CASSVVPGAGTQYF. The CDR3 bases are TGTGCCAGCAGCGTAGTTCCCGGGGCGGGGACCCAGTACTTC. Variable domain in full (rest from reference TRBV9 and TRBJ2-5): DSGVTQTPKHLITATGQRVTLRCSPRSGDLSVYWYQQSLDQGLQFLIQYYNGEERAKGNILERFSAQQFPDLHSELNLSSLELGDSALYFCASSVVPGAGTQYFGPGTRLLVL.

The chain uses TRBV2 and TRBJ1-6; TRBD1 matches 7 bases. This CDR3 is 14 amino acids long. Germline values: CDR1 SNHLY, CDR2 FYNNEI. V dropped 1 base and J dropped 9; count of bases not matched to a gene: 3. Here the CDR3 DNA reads TGTGCCAGCAGTGAAGGACAGGGAGGTTCACCCCTCCACTTT. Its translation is CASSEGQGGSPLHF.

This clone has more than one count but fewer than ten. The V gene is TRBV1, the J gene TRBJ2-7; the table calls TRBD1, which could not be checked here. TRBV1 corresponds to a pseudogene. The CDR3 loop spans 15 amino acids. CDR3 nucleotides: TGCACCAGCAGCCATACAGTTATGAGCTCCTACGAGCAGTACTTC. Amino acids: CTSSHTVMSSYEQYF.

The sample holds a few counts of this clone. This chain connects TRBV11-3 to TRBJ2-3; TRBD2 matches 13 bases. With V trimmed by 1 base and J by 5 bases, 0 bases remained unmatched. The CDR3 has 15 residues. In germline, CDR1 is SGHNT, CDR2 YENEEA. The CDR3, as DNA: TGTGCCAGCAGCTTAGGACTAGCGGGGGGAGATACGCAGTATTTT. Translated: CASSLGLAGGDTQYF. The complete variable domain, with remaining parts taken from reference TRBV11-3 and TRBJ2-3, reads EAGVVQSPRYKIIEKKQPVAFWCNPISGHNTLYWYLQNLGQGPELLIRYENEEAVDDSQLPKDRFSAERLKGVDSTLKIQPAELGDSAVYLCASSLGLAGGDTQYFGPGTRLTVL.

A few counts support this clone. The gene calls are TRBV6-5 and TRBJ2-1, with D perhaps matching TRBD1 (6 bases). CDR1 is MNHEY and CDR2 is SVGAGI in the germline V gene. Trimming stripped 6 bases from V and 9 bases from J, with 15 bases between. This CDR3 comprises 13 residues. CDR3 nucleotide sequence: TGTGCCAGCAGCTTACAGGGTTCTACTGAGCAGTTCTTC. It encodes CASSLQGSTEQFF.

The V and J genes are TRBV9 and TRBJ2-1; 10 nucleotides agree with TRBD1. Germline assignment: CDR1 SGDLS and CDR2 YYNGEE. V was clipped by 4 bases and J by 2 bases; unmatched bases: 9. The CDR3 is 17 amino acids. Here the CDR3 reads CASSPERDRGPYNEQFF. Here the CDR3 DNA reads TGTGCCAGCAGCCCAGAAAGAGACAGGGGGCCCTACAATGAGCAGTTCTTC.

The CDR3 sequence is CSVGLDIADSSYNEQFF. The CDR3 bases are TGCAGCGTTGGTTTGGATATTGCGGATAGCTCCTACAATGAGCAGTTCTTC. V is TRBV29-1 and J is TRBJ2-1, with unresolved D. CDR1 SQVTM and CDR2 ANQGSEA come from the germline V gene. Trimming shortened V by 4 bases and J by 0 bases, and 19 bases separated the two germline ends. The CDR3 spans 17 residues.

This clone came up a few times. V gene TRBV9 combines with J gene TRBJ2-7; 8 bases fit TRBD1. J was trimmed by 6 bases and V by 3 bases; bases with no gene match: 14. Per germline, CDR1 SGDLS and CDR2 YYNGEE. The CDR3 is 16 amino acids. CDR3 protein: CASSGGQASPPSEQYF. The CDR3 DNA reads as TGTGCCAGCAGCGGGGGACAGGCCTCCCCCCCCTCCGAGCAGTACTTC.

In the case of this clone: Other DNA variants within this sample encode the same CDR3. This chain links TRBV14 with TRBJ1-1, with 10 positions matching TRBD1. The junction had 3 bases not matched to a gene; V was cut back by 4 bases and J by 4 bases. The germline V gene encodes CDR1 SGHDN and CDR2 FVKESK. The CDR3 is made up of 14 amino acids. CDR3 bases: TGTGCCAGCAGCCCAAGGACAGGGGGCACTGAAGCTTTCTTT. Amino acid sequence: CASSPRTGGTEAFF.

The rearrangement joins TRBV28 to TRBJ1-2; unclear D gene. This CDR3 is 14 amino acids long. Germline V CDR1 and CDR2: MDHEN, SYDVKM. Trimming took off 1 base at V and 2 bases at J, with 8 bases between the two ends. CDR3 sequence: CASSLLAGNYGYTF. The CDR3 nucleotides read TGTGCCAGCAGTTTATTGGCAGGAAACTATGGCTACACCTTC.

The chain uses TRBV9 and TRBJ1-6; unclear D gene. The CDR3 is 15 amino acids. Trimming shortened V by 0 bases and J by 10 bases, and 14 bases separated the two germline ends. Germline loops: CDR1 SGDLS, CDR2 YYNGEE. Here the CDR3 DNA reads TGTGCCAGCAGCGTAGATGGAGGATTGGGCTCACCCCTCCACTTT. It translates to CASSVDGGLGSPLHF.

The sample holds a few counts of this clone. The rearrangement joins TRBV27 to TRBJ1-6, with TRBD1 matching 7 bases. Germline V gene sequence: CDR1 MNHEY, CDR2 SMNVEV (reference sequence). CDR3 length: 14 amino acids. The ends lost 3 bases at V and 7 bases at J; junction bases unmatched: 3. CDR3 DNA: TGTGCCAGCAGTTTCAGGGGGGAGAATTCACCCCTCCACTTT. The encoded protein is CASSFRGENSPLHF.

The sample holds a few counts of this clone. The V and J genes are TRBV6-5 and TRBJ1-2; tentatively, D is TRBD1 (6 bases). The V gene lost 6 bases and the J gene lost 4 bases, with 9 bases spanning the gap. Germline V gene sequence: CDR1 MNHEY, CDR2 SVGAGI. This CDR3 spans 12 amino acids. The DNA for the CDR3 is TGTGCCAGCAGCGGACAGTCCTATGGCTACACCTTC. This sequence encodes CASSGQSYGYTF.

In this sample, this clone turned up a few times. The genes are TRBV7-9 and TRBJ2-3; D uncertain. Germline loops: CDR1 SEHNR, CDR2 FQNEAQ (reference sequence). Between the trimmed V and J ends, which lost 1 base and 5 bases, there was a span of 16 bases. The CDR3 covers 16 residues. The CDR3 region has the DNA TGTGCCAGCAGCTTAGAAGGTACGGTGCGTGGAGATACGCAGTATTTT. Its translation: CASSLEGTVRGDTQYF.

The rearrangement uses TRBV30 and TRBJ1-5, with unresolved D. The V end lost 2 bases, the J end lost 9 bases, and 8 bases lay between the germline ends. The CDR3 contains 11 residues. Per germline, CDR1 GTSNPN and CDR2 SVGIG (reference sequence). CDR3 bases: TGTGCCTGGAGTCTCCGGGGGCCCCAGCATTTT. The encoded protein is CAWSLRGPQHF.

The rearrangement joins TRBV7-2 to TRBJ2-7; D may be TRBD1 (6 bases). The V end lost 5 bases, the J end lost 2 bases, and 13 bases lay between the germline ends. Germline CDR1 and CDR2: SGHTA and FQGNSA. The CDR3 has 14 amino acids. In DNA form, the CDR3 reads TGTGCCAGCAGCGCAGGACAGACCGCCTACGAGCAGTACTTC. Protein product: CASSAGQTAYEQYF.